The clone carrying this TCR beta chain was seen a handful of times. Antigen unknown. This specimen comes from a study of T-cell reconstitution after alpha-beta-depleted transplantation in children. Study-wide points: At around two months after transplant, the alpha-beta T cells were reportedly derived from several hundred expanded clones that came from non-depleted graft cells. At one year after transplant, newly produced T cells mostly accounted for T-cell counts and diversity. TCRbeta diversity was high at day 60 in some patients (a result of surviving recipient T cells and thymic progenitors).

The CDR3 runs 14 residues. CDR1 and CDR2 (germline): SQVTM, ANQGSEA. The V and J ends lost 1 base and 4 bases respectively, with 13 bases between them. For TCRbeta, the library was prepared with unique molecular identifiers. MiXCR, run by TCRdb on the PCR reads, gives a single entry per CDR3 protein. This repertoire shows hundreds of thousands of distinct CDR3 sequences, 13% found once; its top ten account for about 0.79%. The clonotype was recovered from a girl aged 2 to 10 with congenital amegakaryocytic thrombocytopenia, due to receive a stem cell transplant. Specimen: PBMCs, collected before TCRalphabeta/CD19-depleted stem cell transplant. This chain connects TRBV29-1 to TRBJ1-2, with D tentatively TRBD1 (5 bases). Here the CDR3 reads CSVEVRGRAYGYTF. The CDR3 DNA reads TGCAGCGTTGAAGTACGGGGCCGCGCCTATGGCTACACCTTC.